The 21 T cell receptor beta chains listed next were all sequenced from one sample in a study of OX40 agonist ivuxolimab in advanced cancers. Libraries were prepared by immunoSEQ multiplex PCR; TCRdb keeps only in-frame clonotypes and omits some of them. This table has about 72,000 clones, 80% to 95% appearing once. Source: CD4+ or CD8+ T cells sorted from blood, taken in a trial of the OX40 agonist ivuxolimab. These TCRs come from an adult with an advanced solid tumor such as melanoma, head and neck, liver or kidney cancer.

The chain uses TRBV14 and TRBJ2-7; TRBD2 matches 7 bases. With V trimmed by 4 bases and J by 5 bases, 8 bases remained unmatched. Germline V gene lookup returns CDR1 SGHDN and CDR2 FVKESK. This CDR3 is built from 14 residues. CDR3 nucleotides: TGTGCCAGCAGCCGGGGACTATATAGGGACGAGCAGTACTTC. Residues: CASSRGLYRDEQYF. Using reference TRBV14 and TRBJ2-7 for the parts outside the CDR3, the full variable domain is EAGVTQFPSHSVIEKGQTVTLRCDPISGHDNLYWYRRVMGKEIKFLLHFVKESKQDESGMPNNRFLAERTGGTYSTLKVQPAELEDSGVYFCASSRGLYRDEQYFGPGTRLTVT.

This rearrangement joins TRBV6-6 to TRBJ2-1, with 7 bases aligning to TRBD2. The CDR3 is 15 amino acids. V dropped 0 bases and J dropped 5; count of bases not matched to a gene: 4. The V gene's germline CDR1 is MNHNY and CDR2 SVGAGI (reference sequence). CDR3 sequence: CASSYSLRGDNEQFF. CDR3 bases: TGTGCCAGCAGTTACTCTCTTCGGGGGGACAATGAGCAGTTCTTC.

This clone was observed a single time. The chain carries TRBV6-1 and TRBJ2-7; no firm D call. The CDR3 runs 12 residues. In germline, CDR1 is MNHNS, CDR2 SASEGT. Trimming shortened V by 3 bases and J by 2 bases, and 5 bases separated the two germline ends. The CDR3 reads CASSDYPYEQYF. The CDR3 DNA follows: TGTGCCAGCAGTGACTACCCCTACGAGCAGTACTTC.

J is TRBJ2-1 and V is TRBV7-8; 12 bases align to TRBD2. Looked up from germline, CDR1 is SGHVS and CDR2 is FQNEAQ. The length of the CDR3 is 15 residues. With 2 bases clipped from V and 7 bases from J, the junction kept 3 bases outside the gene matches. In DNA form, the CDR3 reads TGTGCCAGCAGCTTATGGACTAGCGGGGTAAATGAGCAGTTCTTC. As protein: CASSLWTSGVNEQFF.

V is TRBV6-5 and J is TRBJ1-1; no clear D gene. This CDR3 has 16 amino acids. Trimming shortened V by 0 bases and J by 4 bases, and 15 bases separated the two germline ends. Looked up from germline, CDR1 is MNHEY and CDR2 is SVGAGI. CDR3 nucleotides: TGTGCCAGCAGTTACTCGAGAGTTCCGGGTTCCACTGAAGCTTTCTTT. Its protein is CASSYSRVPGSTEAFF.

The chain combines TRBV27 with TRBJ2-3; tentatively, D is TRBD2 (5 bases). V was shortened by 7 bases and J by 2 bases, with 22 bases between the two germline ends. This CDR3 has 17 amino acids. Germline V CDR1 and CDR2: MNHEY, SMNVEV (reference sequence). This chain's CDR3 is CASILTSGLLFTDTQYF. The CDR3 DNA is TGTGCCAGCATTCTTACCTCCGGACTGCTTTTCACAGATACGCAGTATTTT.

The chain employs TRBV28 and TRBJ2-5; 10 bases match TRBD2. There are 15 residues in the CDR3. The germline V gene has CDR1 MDHEN and CDR2 SYDVKM. Unmatched junction bases numbered 2, after V lost 2 bases and J lost 2 bases. CDR3 sequence (DNA): TGTGCCAGCAGTTTACTGACTAGCGGGCAAGAGACCCAGTACTTC. Translation gives CASSLLTSGQETQYF. Full variable domain (outside the CDR3, taken from reference TRBV28 and TRBJ2-5): DVKVTQSSRYLVKRTGEKVFLECVQDMDHENMFWYRQDPGLGLRLIYFSYDVKMKEKGDIPEGYSVSREKKERFSLILESASTNQTSMYLCASSLLTSGQETQYFGPGTRLLVL.

The J gene is TRBJ1-5, the V gene TRBV28; 11 nucleotides line up with TRBD1. The CDR3 runs to 14 residues. Germline V gives CDR1 MDHEN, CDR2 SYDVKM. The V segment lost 6 bases and the J segment 9 bases; nucleotides outside the gene matches: 7. CDR3 residues: CASSLGQGAWPQHF. For the CDR3, the DNA is TGTGCCAGCAGCCTAGGACAGGGGGCATGGCCCCAGCATTTT.

The V gene is TRBV30, the J gene TRBJ2-2; 9 positions agree with TRBD1. The CDR3 totals 13 residues. Germline V gene data show CDR1 as GTSNPN and CDR2 as SVGIG (reference sequence). The J segment lost 5 bases and the V segment lost 4 bases, leaving 2 bases of the junction unmatched. The CDR3 is CAWNRGQTGELFF. The CDR3 nucleotides are TGTGCCTGGAACAGGGGGCAGACCGGGGAGCTGTTTTTT.

The V and J genes are TRBV11-2 and TRBJ2-7; D may be TRBD1 (6 bases). Trimming left V 5 bases short and J 3 bases short, with 11 bases between. Germline assignment: CDR1 SGHAT and CDR2 FQNNGV. This CDR3 is built from 13 residues. The CDR3 bases are TGTGCCAGCAGCCGGACAGACTTCTACGAGCAGTACTTC. Residues: CASSRTDFYEQYF.

The chain has TRBV7-3 and TRBJ1-2, with TRBD1 as a possible D gene (6 bases). There are 15 residues in the CDR3. CDR1 SGHTA and CDR2 FQGTGA come from the germline V gene. V shed 5 bases and J shed 7 bases, with 20 bases lying between them. Here the CDR3 reads CASSPRGGAFGGYTF. CDR3 DNA: TGTGCCAGCAGCCCCCGCGGGGGGGCCTTTGGTGGCTACACCTTC.

In DNA form, the CDR3 reads TGTGCCAGCAGCGCCGGGACATCTAAGGCGGGGCAGTACTTC. As protein: CASSAGTSKAGQYF. This sequence joins TRBV9 and TRBJ2-7, with a weak D call TRBD1 (6 bases). The CDR3 covers 14 residues. Germline V gives CDR1 SGDLS, CDR2 YYNGEE. V was clipped by 3 bases and J by 9 bases, with 19 bases between them.

As for this clone: The sample has other DNA sequences that encode this CDR3 too. The chain joins TRBV10-3 to TRBJ1-5, with no clear D. Germline V gene lookup returns CDR1 ENHRY and CDR2 SYGVKD. The ends were cut back, 2 bases at V and 0 bases at J, with 5 bases in the middle. This CDR3 comprises 14 residues. CDR3 bases: TGTGCCATCAGTGAGGGAATTAGCAATCAGCCCCAGCATTTT. It specifies CAISEGISNQPQHF.

CDR3 region: CASSPIAGRGAGELFF. The CDR3 DNA sequence: TGTGCCAGCAGCCCTATAGCGGGAAGGGGGGCCGGGGAGCTGTTTTTT. This chain links TRBV9 with TRBJ2-2; 8 bases line up with TRBD2. V shed 4 bases and J 6 bases; nucleotides not matched to a gene: 11. The CDR3 runs to 16 residues. Germline V CDR1 and CDR2: SGDLS, YYNGEE.

V and J are TRBV11-2 and TRBJ2-2; TRBD1 might be the D (5 bases). The CDR3 spans 15 residues. Per the germline V gene, CDR1 is SGHAT and CDR2 is FQNNGV. Between the trimmed V and J ends, which lost 3 bases and 2 bases, there was a span of 10 bases. The CDR3 reads CASSLGQLNTGELFF. CDR3 sequence (DNA): TGTGCCAGCAGCTTGGGGCAACTAAACACCGGGGAGCTGTTTTTT.

The V gene is TRBV5-6, the J gene TRBJ2-5; D is ambiguous. Germline V gene data show CDR1 as SGHDT and CDR2 as YYEEEE. V lost 3 bases to trimming and J lost 5 bases, with 8 bases between them. The CDR3 is 12 amino acids. CDR3 residues: CASSWAGETQYF. The CDR3 DNA follows: TGTGCCAGCAGCTGGGCCGGGGAGACCCAGTACTTC. The full variable domain, its missing parts supplied by reference TRBV5-6 and TRBJ2-5, is DAGVTQSPTHLIKTRGQQVTLRCSPKSGHDTVSWYQQALGQGPQFIFQYYEEEERQRGNFPDRFSGHQFPNYSSELNVNALLLGDSALYLCASSWAGETQYFGPGTRLLVL.

V usage is TRBV7-6 and J usage is TRBJ1-2, with TRBD1 matching 12 bases. Germline CDR1 reads SGHVS; CDR2 reads FNYEAQ. The V and J ends lost 3 bases and 1 base, in that order; junction bases with no gene match: 6. This CDR3 has 17 residues. Here the CDR3 reads CASSLGTGGPGNYGYTF. Written as DNA, the CDR3 is TGTGCCAGCAGCTTGGGGACAGGGGGCCCGGGTAACTATGGCTACACCTTC.

The chain uses TRBV7-3 and TRBJ1-1; D is uncertain. V was pared by 1 base and J by 3 bases, with 12 bases between. The CDR3 contains 15 residues. Germline-derived CDR1 and CDR2 are SGHTA and FQGTGA. CDR3 nucleotide sequence: TGTGCCAGCAGCTTAAACCTGGTTGCGGACACTGAAGCTTTCTTT. Its protein product is CASSLNLVADTEAFF.

This clone was seen a single time. This chain links TRBV29-1 with TRBJ2-1, with a possible D match to TRBD1 (6 bases). The V end lost 0 bases, the J end lost 10 bases, and 19 bases lay between the germline ends. Per germline, CDR1 SQVTM and CDR2 ANQGSEA. This CDR3 is 15 amino acids long. The CDR3 coding sequence is TGCAGCGTTGAAGATCGTAGCAGGTCAAGGGGGGAGCAGTTCTTC. It translates to CSVEDRSRSRGEQFF.

The chain recombines TRBV4-3 with TRBJ1-4; D possibly corresponds to TRBD1 (6 bases). The CDR3 extends over 14 amino acids. The ends were cut back, 4 bases at V and 5 bases at J, with 11 bases in the middle. CDR1 and CDR2 from the germline V gene are LGHNA and YSLEER. The CDR3 nucleotides are TGCGCCAGCAGCCTCGGGCAGGGGAATGAAAAACTGTTTTTT. Translated: CASSLGQGNEKLFF.

The chain combines TRBV6-5 with TRBJ1-1; 7 bases agree with TRBD1. J was trimmed by 4 bases and V by 6 bases; bases with no gene match: 8. Germline V gene sequence: CDR1 MNHEY, CDR2 SVGAGI. CDR3 size: 14 residues. The CDR3 DNA follows: TGTGCCAGCAGCGCGGACAGGCCGGGCACTGAAGCTTTCTTT. Protein sequence: CASSADRPGTEAFF.